These T cell receptor beta chains were read from a single sample in a study of technical replicates of blood from a handful of donors. Using immunoSEQ multiplex PCR, the repertoire was profiled, and TCRdb retains in-frame clones only, with some absent. This repertoire shows around 68,000 clones, about 97% found once; its top ten account for roughly 0.25%. The sample comprised T cells isolated from PBMCs. The receptors come from a human donor in good health. Both conserved end residues are part of each CDR3. Fields, in order: J gene, clone size, D gene, V gene, CDR3 protein, CDR3 DNA. The D gene is left open where the match is weak. Only some rows state a clone size, as once, few, many or a class for expanded clones.

J gene: TRBJ1-1
clone size: -
D gene: -
V gene: TRBV9
CDR3 protein: CASSVGLGRVKGTEAFF
CDR3 DNA: TGTGCCAGCAGCGTAGGCTTAGGCAGGGTGAAAGGGACTGAAGCTTTCTTT

J gene: TRBJ2-7
clone size: -
D gene: -
V gene: TRBV20-1
CDR3 protein: CSARHTSEQYF
CDR3 DNA: TGCAGTGCTAGACACACATCCGAGCAGTACTTC

J gene: TRBJ1-4
clone size: -
D gene: -
V gene: TRBV18
CDR3 protein: CASSPPADKNEKLFF
CDR3 DNA: TGTGCCAGCTCACCACCGGCCGACAAAAATGAAAAACTGTTTTTT

J gene: TRBJ1-4
clone size: -
D gene: -
V gene: TRBV2
CDR3 protein: CASGRVENEKLFF
CDR3 DNA: TGTGCCAGCGGCAGGGTCGAGAATGAAAAACTGTTTTTT

J gene: TRBJ1-2
clone size: -
D gene: -
V gene: TRBV5-1
CDR3 protein: CASTSTETTNYGYTF
CDR3 DNA: TGCGCCAGCACCTCGACAGAAACCACGAACTATGGCTACACCTTC

J gene: TRBJ2-7
clone size: -
D gene: TRBD1
V gene: TRBV6-1
CDR3 protein: CASSESSGTGDEQYF
CDR3 DNA: TGTGCCAGCAGTGAAAGTTCCGGGACAGGGGACGAGCAGTACTTC

J gene: TRBJ2-7
clone size: -
D gene: TRBD2
V gene: TRBV19
CDR3 protein: CASSYGTSGFFEQYF
CDR3 DNA: TGTGCCAGTAGTTACGGGACTAGCGGATTTTTTGAGCAGTACTTC

J gene: TRBJ2-7
clone size: -
D gene: -
V gene: TRBV4-2
CDR3 protein: CASSPQGHEQYF
CDR3 DNA: TGTGCCAGCAGCCCACAGGGTCACGAGCAGTACTTC

J gene: TRBJ2-2
clone size: -
D gene: TRBD2
V gene: TRBV7-3
CDR3 protein: CASSPTAGGNTGELFF
CDR3 DNA: TGTGCCAGCAGTCCAACAGCGGGAGGGAACACCGGGGAGCTGTTTTTT

J gene: TRBJ2-1
clone size: -
D gene: TRBD2
V gene: TRBV7-3
CDR3 protein: CASSSTGTSVNEQFF
CDR3 DNA: TGTGCCAGCAGCTCCACCGGGACTAGTGTCAATGAGCAGTTCTTC

J gene: TRBJ2-7
clone size: -
D gene: -
V gene: TRBV6-1
CDR3 protein: CATDRKSYEQYF
CDR3 DNA: TGTGCCACCGACAGGAAAAGCTACGAGCAGTACTTC

J gene: TRBJ1-1
clone size: -
D gene: -
V gene: TRBV30
CDR3 protein: CAWGLGSNTEAFF
CDR3 DNA: TGTGCCTGGGGACTAGGGAGCAACACTGAAGCTTTCTTT

J gene: TRBJ2-7
clone size: -
D gene: -
V gene: TRBV27
CDR3 protein: CASSWGLSYEQYF
CDR3 DNA: TGTGCCAGCAGTTGGGGACTCTCCTACGAGCAGTACTTC

J gene: TRBJ2-7
clone size: -
D gene: -
V gene: TRBV7-9
CDR3 protein: CASSFLDSPYEQYF
CDR3 DNA: TGTGCCAGCAGCTTTTTGGACAGCCCCTACGAGCAGTACTTC

J gene: TRBJ1-2
clone size: -
D gene: -
V gene: TRBV27
CDR3 protein: CASSSRGAGRYGYTF
CDR3 DNA: TGTGCCAGCAGTTCCCGTGGGGCAGGGAGGTATGGCTACACCTTC

J gene: TRBJ1-1
clone size: -
D gene: TRBD1
V gene: TRBV9
CDR3 protein: CASSPLGQANTEAFF
CDR3 DNA: TGTGCCAGCAGCCCATTGGGACAGGCTAACACTGAAGCTTTCTTT

J gene: TRBJ2-1
clone size: -
D gene: TRBD2
V gene: TRBV27
CDR3 protein: CAASGGEPYNEQFF
CDR3 DNA: TGTGCCGCCAGCGGGGGGGAGCCCTACAATGAGCAGTTCTTC

J gene: TRBJ2-5
clone size: -
D gene: TRBD2
V gene: TRBV9
CDR3 protein: CASSTGGLAAETQYF
CDR3 DNA: TGTGCCAGCAGCACCGGGGGACTAGCGGCGGAGACCCAGTACTTC

J gene: TRBJ2-3
clone size: -
D gene: TRBD1
V gene: TRBV11-3
CDR3 protein: CASSPDRGRADTQYF
CDR3 DNA: TGTGCCAGCAGCCCAGACAGGGGGCGCGCAGATACGCAGTATTTT

J gene: TRBJ1-2
clone size: -
D gene: TRBD1
V gene: TRBV7-6
CDR3 protein: CATRQGANYGYTF
CDR3 DNA: TGTGCCACCCGACAGGGAGCTAACTATGGCTACACCTTC

J gene: TRBJ1-5
clone size: -
D gene: -
V gene: TRBV19
CDR3 protein: CASSMTWGASNQPQHF
CDR3 DNA: TGTGCCAGTAGTATGACATGGGGCGCCAGCAATCAGCCCCAGCATTTT

J gene: TRBJ2-5
clone size: -
D gene: TRBD1
V gene: TRBV6-5
CDR3 protein: CASSTTGGEETQYF
CDR3 DNA: TGTGCCAGCAGTACGACAGGGGGAGAGGAGACCCAGTACTTC

J gene: TRBJ1-1
clone size: -
D gene: -
V gene: TRBV5-1
CDR3 protein: CASSLGRGNTEAFF
CDR3 DNA: TGCGCCAGCAGCTTGGGTAGGGGGAACACTGAAGCTTTCTTT

J gene: TRBJ2-5
clone size: -
D gene: TRBD1
V gene: TRBV28
CDR3 protein: CASNLQGAAETQYF
CDR3 DNA: TGTGCCAGCAATCTACAGGGGGCGGCGGAGACCCAGTACTTC

J gene: TRBJ2-2
clone size: -
D gene: -
V gene: TRBV27
CDR3 protein: CASSSHYTGELFF
CDR3 DNA: TGTGCCAGCAGTTCACATTACACCGGGGAGCTGTTTTTT

J gene: TRBJ1-4
clone size: -
D gene: TRBD1
V gene: TRBV7-9
CDR3 protein: CARAATGSVPKLFF
CDR3 DNA: TGTGCCAGAGCCGCGACAGGGAGTGTTCCGAAACTGTTTTTT

J gene: TRBJ1-1
clone size: -
D gene: -
V gene: TRBV19
CDR3 protein: CASSPRTSLDTEAFF
CDR3 DNA: TGTGCCAGTAGCCCCCGGACAAGTTTGGACACTGAAGCTTTCTTT

J gene: TRBJ2-4
clone size: -
D gene: -
V gene: TRBV15
CDR3 protein: CATSRDRQVQNIQYF
CDR3 DNA: TGTGCCACCAGCAGAGATAGACAGGTCCAAAACATTCAGTACTTC

J gene: TRBJ2-5
clone size: -
D gene: -
V gene: TRBV10-3
CDR3 protein: CAISESGGRETQYF
CDR3 DNA: TGTGCCATCAGTGAGTCGGGGGGACGGGAGACCCAGTACTTC

J gene: TRBJ2-1
clone size: -
D gene: TRBD1
V gene: TRBV7-9
CDR3 protein: CASSITVRQGRSYNEQFF
CDR3 DNA: TGTGCCAGCAGCATAACTGTACGACAGGGGCGAAGCTACAATGAGCAGTTCTTC

J gene: TRBJ1-1
clone size: -
D gene: TRBD1
V gene: TRBV6-1
CDR3 protein: CASRGSGGYTEAFF
CDR3 DNA: TGTGCCAGCAGGGGGTCAGGGGGGTACACTGAAGCTTTCTTT

J gene: TRBJ2-1
clone size: -
D gene: TRBD2
V gene: TRBV10-3
CDR3 protein: CAISESRGLAENEQFF
CDR3 DNA: TGTGCCATCAGTGAGTCGAGGGGACTAGCGGAGAATGAGCAGTTCTTC

J gene: TRBJ2-1
clone size: -
D gene: TRBD2
V gene: TRBV10-3
CDR3 protein: CAISHAGLGGNEQFF
CDR3 DNA: TGTGCCATCAGCCACGCGGGACTAGGGGGGAATGAGCAGTTCTTC

J gene: TRBJ1-1
clone size: once
D gene: -
V gene: TRBV30
CDR3 protein: CAWSLMGTSKKGTEAFF
CDR3 DNA: TGTGCCTGGAGTTTAATGGGGACATCCAAAAAGGGGACTGAAGCTTTCTTT

J gene: TRBJ1-1
clone size: once
D gene: -
V gene: TRBV5-6
CDR3 protein: CASSLIGQTHITEAFF
CDR3 DNA: TGTGCCAGCAGCTTGATAGGACAGACTCATATCACTGAAGCTTTCTTT

J gene: TRBJ2-5
clone size: -
D gene: TRBD2
V gene: TRBV5-4
CDR3 protein: CASSFSGAEETQYF
CDR3 DNA: TGTGCCAGCAGCTTCAGCGGGGCGGAAGAGACCCAGTACTTC

J gene: TRBJ2-5
clone size: -
D gene: -
V gene: TRBV6-5
CDR3 protein: CASSSDQETQYF
CDR3 DNA: TGTGCCAGCAGTTCGGACCAAGAGACCCAGTACTTC

J gene: TRBJ1-5
clone size: -
D gene: -
V gene: TRBV29-1
CDR3 protein: CSVQGSGNQPQHF
CDR3 DNA: TGCAGCGTTCAGGGATCGGGCAATCAGCCCCAGCATTTT

J gene: TRBJ2-2
clone size: -
D gene: TRBD2
V gene: TRBV7-8
CDR3 protein: CASSLDSGVGGRPVGELFF
CDR3 DNA: TGTGCCAGCAGCTTAGATAGTGGAGTGGGCGGGAGGCCAGTCGGGGAGCTGTTTTTT

J gene: TRBJ1-1
clone size: -
D gene: -
V gene: TRBV11-2
CDR3 protein: CASSLGIGGNTEAFF
CDR3 DNA: TGTGCCAGCAGCTTGGGCATAGGAGGGAACACTGAAGCTTTCTTT

J gene: TRBJ2-3
clone size: -
D gene: -
V gene: TRBV7-2
CDR3 protein: CASSLAAALYFTDTQYF
CDR3 DNA: TGTGCCAGCAGCTTAGCAGCGGCGTTATACTTCACAGATACGCAGTATTTT

J gene: TRBJ2-3
clone size: -
D gene: -
V gene: TRBV6-5
CDR3 protein: CASSYGDGTDTQYF
CDR3 DNA: TGTGCCAGCAGTTACGGAGACGGCACAGATACGCAGTATTTT

J gene: TRBJ2-1
clone size: -
D gene: TRBD1
V gene: TRBV4-1
CDR3 protein: CASSRDRGYDNEQFF
CDR3 DNA: TGCGCCAGCAGCCGTGACAGGGGTTACGACAATGAGCAGTTCTTC